The present T cell receptor beta chain was sequenced within a study of blood T cell repertoires in COVID-19. On the study more broadly: The United States, Italy and Spain provided the acute and convalescent COVID-19 samples. PBMCs, B-cell-depleted T cells, or T cells were the source of the cDNA or gDNA that made up the material.

Germline V gives CDR1 MRHNA, CDR2 SNTAGT. Trimming removed 4 bases from V and 3 bases from J, with 7 bases in between. The length of the CDR3 is 13 residues. Authors' methods: Nucleated cell number was recorded as an estimate derived from reference gene primer amplification. Using immunoSEQ multiplex PCR, the repertoire was profiled, and TCRdb retains in-frame clones only, with some absent. That table furnishes V, J and clone size, whereas the DNA furnished D and trimming. The sample lists some 110,000 clones; approximately 78% were seen once. The source is a man in his 70s with acute or convalescent COVID-19. The V gene is TRBV6-4, the J gene TRBJ2-1, with D hard to call. Specimen: peripheral blood. The CDR3 spells CASSANGYNEQFF. In DNA, the CDR3 is TGTGCCAGCAGTGCCAACGGCTACAATGAGCAGTTCTTC.